The 18 T cell receptor beta chains reported below all come from one sample, sequenced in a study of blood T cell repertoires in COVID-19. Clones were read by immunoSEQ multiplex PCR, and TCRdb kept only the in-frame ones, dropping some. Among about 480,000 clones listed, approximately 88% were seen once. Sample: peripheral blood. The origin of the receptors is a woman aged 45 to 65 with COVID-19, enrolled during active disease.

The gene calls are TRBV24-1 and TRBJ1-5; D unresolved. Germline V gene lookup returns CDR1 KGHDR and CDR2 SFDVKD. The CDR3 spans 15 residues. Trimming shortened V by 9 bases and J by 5 bases, and 19 bases separated the two germline ends. The CDR3 DNA is TGTGCCACCCTCTTTCGTCTTGGGCGATATCAGCCCCAGCATTTT. Translated: CATLFRLGRYQPQHF.

The chain is built from TRBV18 and TRBJ2-7, with 8 bases aligning to TRBD1. CDR3 length equals 12 residues. The germline CDR1 and CDR2 sequences are KGHSH and LQKENI. V lost 10 bases and J lost 5; bases outside the gene matches: 7. CDR3 in DNA: TGTGCCACCGCGGACAGGGTGAACGAGCAGTACTTC. This gives the protein CATADRVNEQYF.

J is TRBJ2-2 and V is TRBV6-5, with unresolved D. The V end was cut by 1 base, the J end by 6 bases, with 12 bases between. CDR3 length equals 15 residues. Germline lookup yields CDR1 MNHEY and CDR2 SVGAGI. In DNA, the CDR3 is TGTGCCAGCAGTTACTTCAAGTTCCGCGCCGGGGAGCTGTTTTTT. Translation: CASSYFKFRAGELFF.

The rearrangement joins TRBV18 to TRBJ2-7, with 12 bases identical to TRBD2. Unmatched junction bases numbered 5, after V lost 3 bases and J lost 2 bases. Germline V gene data show CDR1 as KGHSH and CDR2 as LQKENI. CDR3 length: 16 amino acids. The DNA for the CDR3 is TGTGCCAGCTCACCCGGACTAGCGGGGATAGCCTACGAGCAGTACTTC. This sequence encodes CASSPGLAGIAYEQYF.

Notes on this clone: This sample includes further DNA sequences coding for the same CDR3. Written as DNA, the CDR3 is TGCAGCGTGCGGGGGGGGAACACTGAAGCTTTCTTT. It translates to CSVRGGNTEAFF. The V call is TRBV29-1, the J call TRBJ1-1; D possibly corresponds to TRBD1 (5 bases). V was cut by 6 bases and J by 1 base, with 9 bases left in between. Looked up from germline, CDR1 is SQVTM and CDR2 is ANQGSEA. The CDR3 runs 12 residues.

The rearrangement links TRBV5-1 to TRBJ1-2; 7 positions match TRBD1. The CDR3 is 16 residues long. Germline trimming cut 4 bases from V and 6 bases from J; bases unmatched to any gene: 15. Germline CDR1 and CDR2: SGHRS and YFSETQ. The CDR3 sequence is CASSLDAGGILDGYTF. Here the CDR3 DNA reads TGCGCCAGCAGCCTCGACGCAGGGGGGATTTTGGATGGCTACACCTTC.

This chain uses TRBV18 with TRBJ2-3, with 9 bases lining up with TRBD2. Losses at the gene ends were 5 bases for V and 2 bases for J; bases not matched to a gene: 11. The germline CDR1 and CDR2 sequences are KGHSH and LQKENI. This CDR3 is 17 amino acids long. CDR3 protein: CASSSMSSSGDTDTQYF. The DNA of the CDR3 is TGTGCCAGCTCATCGATGTCGTCTAGCGGGGACACAGATACGCAGTATTTT.

The chain recombines TRBV14 with TRBJ2-1; D may be TRBD1 (5 bases). The CDR3 totals 18 residues. With 1 base removed from V and 8 bases from J, the gap between germline ends came to 24 bases. Germline V gene sequence: CDR1 SGHDN, CDR2 FVKESK. The CDR3 nucleotides read TGTGCCAGCAGCCAAGCCTTTGGGGCCAACCCCCATCCCCATGAGCAGTTCTTC. It translates to CASSQAFGANPHPHEQFF.

The chain employs TRBV3-1 (or the pseudogene TRBV3-2) and TRBJ1-5; D uncertain. With 1 base removed from V and 7 bases from J, the gap between germline ends came to 8 bases. The CDR3 has 13 residues. In germline, CDR1 is LGHDT, CDR2 YNNKEL (reference sequence). DNA for the CDR3: TGTGCCAGCAGCCAAGGAAGTAGCCAGCCCCAGCATTTT. It codes for CASSQGSSQPQHF.

CDR3 region: CASSPLGRGGDTQYF. The CDR3 nucleotides are TGTGCCAGCAGCCCCCTAGGGCGGGGGGGGGATACGCAGTATTTT. The chain links TRBV3-1 (or the pseudogene TRBV3-2) to TRBJ2-3; 9 nucleotides line up with TRBD2. Germline CDR1 reads LGHDT; CDR2 reads YNNKEL (reference sequence). This CDR3 comprises 15 residues. Trimming took 4 bases from V and 6 from J; bases not matched to a gene: 8.

The CDR3 here is CASSRRGPLSGNTIYF. The DNA of the CDR3 is TGTGCCAGCAGCCGCAGGGGGCCCCTCTCTGGAAACACCATATATTTT. The chain is built from TRBV7-3 and TRBJ1-3; 8 bases align to TRBD1. The CDR3 loop spans 16 amino acids. The V gene end was trimmed by 5 bases and the J gene end by 0 bases; junction bases not matched to a gene: 6. Germline lookup yields CDR1 SGHTA and CDR2 FQGTGA.

J is TRBJ2-1 and V is TRBV5-8; the D gene is possibly TRBD2 (6 bases). Germline V gives CDR1 SGHTS, CDR2 YDEGEE. Trimming removed 4 bases at V and 3 bases at J, with 11 bases between. This CDR3 is built from 14 residues. CDR3 bases: TGTGCCAGCAGCCCCTGGAGGGACTACAATGAGCAGTTCTTC. Its translation: CASSPWRDYNEQFF.

The V call is TRBV28, the J call TRBJ1-2, with 9 nucleotides matching TRBD1. The CDR3 loop spans 13 amino acids. Per germline, CDR1 MDHEN and CDR2 SYDVKM. V gave up 6 bases and J gave up 6 bases; unmatched junction bases: 5. CDR3 in DNA: TGTGCCAGCAGAACCGGGACAGGGAATGGCTACACCTTC. Amino acid sequence: CASRTGTGNGYTF.

This clone was seen a handful of times. The chain employs TRBV5-4 and TRBJ1-4, with 7 positions matching TRBD1. The CDR3 consists of 14 residues. CDR1 and CDR2 (germline): SGHNT, YYREEE (reference sequence). J was trimmed by 8 bases and V by 1 base; bases with no gene match: 5. The CDR3: CASSLMDRREKLFF. CDR3 nucleotides: TGTGCCAGCAGCTTGATGGACAGGAGGGAAAAACTGTTTTTT.

V is TRBV19 and J is TRBJ1-2; no clear D gene. V was clipped by 3 bases and J by 8 bases, with 13 bases between them. CDR1 and CDR2 from the germline V gene are LNHDA and SQIVND (reference sequence). The CDR3 extends over 13 amino acids. DNA of the CDR3: TGTGCCAGTAGTATTGGAGGGAACTTGGGCTACACCTTC. Amino acids: CASSIGGNLGYTF.

The V and J genes are TRBV3-1 (or the pseudogene TRBV3-2) and TRBJ2-3; 9 bases are a match to TRBD2. This CDR3 contains 14 residues. Germline-derived CDR1 and CDR2 are LGHDT and YNNKEL (reference sequence). Trimming took 4 bases from V and 3 from J; bases not matched to a gene: 2. Here the CDR3 DNA reads TGTGCCAGCAGCCCGGGACTAGCTACAGATACGCAGTATTTT. Translated, it gives CASSPGLATDTQYF.

The chain joins TRBV10-3 to TRBJ2-1; TRBD2 might be the D (5 bases). Trimming took off 10 bases at V and 6 bases at J, with 13 bases between the two ends. The germline gives CDR1 ENHRY, CDR2 SYGVKD. The CDR3 has 12 amino acids. The CDR3 DNA is TGTGCCACCCGGACTTTAGGCAATGAGCAGTTCTTC. Translating it yields CATRTLGNEQFF.

V and J are TRBV27 and TRBJ1-2, with 11 bases matching TRBD1. The CDR3 runs 15 residues. Per germline, CDR1 MNHEY and CDR2 SMNVEV (reference sequence). V shed 2 bases and J 4 bases; nucleotides not matched to a gene: 3. Written as DNA, the CDR3 is TGTGCCAGCAGTTTAGGGACAGGGGGAGCCTATGGCTACACCTTC. It codes for CASSLGTGGAYGYTF.